The 15 T cell receptor beta chains reported below all come from one sample, sequenced in a study of monozygotic twins with inflammatory bowel disease. TCRdb derives one entry per CDR3 protein from the 5' RACE reads, leaving out DNA. In all, the sample yields 350,000 to 400,000 distinct CDR3 sequences. The sample comprised blood. These receptors were taken from a human donor with ulcerative colitis or Crohn's disease, or a healthy co-twin of an affected twin (not recorded which).

The chain has TRBV12-3 or TRBV12-4 and TRBJ2-1; TCRdb selects TRBD1, and the lack of DNA leaves this call unchecked. This CDR3 has 15 residues. The CDR3 reads CASRPRDRGNYEQFF.

The J gene is TRBJ2-1, the V gene TRBV27; TCRdb names TRBD1, which stays unverified in the absence of DNA. The CDR3 is made up of 15 amino acids. Germline CDR1 and CDR2: MNHEY and SMNVEV (reference sequence). CDR3 protein: CASRPNWGPYNEQFF.

The chain recombines TRBV15 with TRBJ2-5; there is no DNA to check the TCRdb D call of TRBD1. Germline loops: CDR1 LNHNV, CDR2 YYDKDF (reference sequence). The CDR3 extends over 14 amino acids. Here the CDR3 reads CATSVPRDQETQYF.

CDR3 loop: CANSPRLGEQQETQYF. The chain couples TRBV18 to TRBJ2-5; TCRdb names TRBD1, which stays unverified in the absence of DNA. Germline CDR1 KGHSH, CDR2 LQKENI. CDR3 size: 16 residues.

The chain carries TRBV12-3 or TRBV12-4 and TRBJ2-5; checking the TCRdb D call of TRBD1 is not possible without DNA. The CDR3 totals 14 residues. CDR3 sequence: CASSPTGSWETQYF.

The chain joins TRBV9 to TRBJ1-4. The CDR3 has 16 amino acids. The germline gives CDR1 SGDLS, CDR2 YYNGEE. CDR3 amino acids: CASSPLRGFGNEKLFF.

The CDR3 is CAISEFPGSDPGELFF. The gene calls are TRBV10-3 and TRBJ2-2. The CDR3 is made up of 16 amino acids. Looked up from germline, CDR1 is ENHRY and CDR2 is SYGVKD.

The chain couples TRBV7-9 to TRBJ2-2; absent DNA, TCRdb's TRBD1 call cannot be checked. The CDR3 has 15 residues. Germline V gives CDR1 SEHNR, CDR2 FQNEAQ (reference sequence). CDR3 sequence reads: CASSYRQGSTGELFF.

The CDR3 here is CASRQGGNTEAFF. The gene calls are TRBV27 and TRBJ1-1; lacking DNA, the TRBD1 call made by TCRdb goes unchecked. CDR3 size: 13 residues. In germline, CDR1 is MNHEY, CDR2 SMNVEV (reference sequence).

The chain carries TRBV5-1 and TRBJ2-1. Germline CDR1 reads SGHRS; CDR2 reads YFSETQ. This CDR3 contains 17 residues. This CDR3 is CASSLDLYPSSYNEQFF.

This rearrangement joins TRBV9 to TRBJ2-3; TCRdb calls TRBD1, which cannot be checked without DNA. This CDR3 is built from 15 residues. The V gene's germline CDR1 is SGDLS and CDR2 YYNGEE. CDR3 region: CASSMRGASTDTQYF.

The rearrangement joins TRBV19 to TRBJ1-2. Germline CDR1 reads LNHDA; CDR2 reads SQIVND (reference sequence). The CDR3 length is 13 residues. The CDR3 reads CASSMTRNYGYTF.

This chain uses TRBV12-3 or TRBV12-4 with TRBJ1-1; TCRdb picks TRBD1, but there is no DNA to check that call. This CDR3 is 13 amino acids long. This chain's CDR3 is CASKTGWGTEAFF.

This chain connects TRBV5-1 to TRBJ2-3; TCRdb's D call, TRBD1, is unchecked because there is no DNA. The CDR3 runs to 17 residues. Germline lookup yields CDR1 SGHRS and CDR2 YFSETQ. The CDR3 is CASSLEIRVTSTDTQYF.

The chain uses TRBV4-3 and TRBJ1-6; TCRdb names TRBD1, which stays unverified in the absence of DNA. This CDR3 has 18 residues. Looked up from germline, CDR1 is LGHNA and CDR2 is YSLEER. The CDR3 loop is CASSQEQTRVYYNSPLHF.